This TCR beta chain was observed in a study of blood T cell repertoires in COVID-19. This CDR3 contains 15 residues. J lost 0 bases, V lost 4 bases, and 3 bases had no gene match. Germline V gene lookup returns CDR1 MNHEY and CDR2 SVGAGI. Some clones are missing from TCRdb's copy, which holds only in-frame ones; the method was immunoSEQ multiplex PCR. The sample has about 68,000 clones, roughly 80% seen once. The chain couples TRBV6-5 to TRBJ2-3; TRBD2 matches 8 bases. This TCR was recovered from a human donor in a cohort sampled during active COVID-19. Sequencing was done on a sample of peripheral blood. CDR3 nucleotide sequence: TGTGCCAGCAGTTTTCGGGGGGGGAGCACAGATACGCAGTATTTT. Translated: CASSFRGGSTDTQYF.